What follows are 9 T cell receptor beta chains derived from one specimen sequenced in a study of control samples from healthy donors and cancer patients (dated by TCRdb to 2020 to 2022). To prepare the library, the immunoSEQ multiplex PCR assay was applied. TCRdb re-hosts the immuneACCESS table, in-frame sequences only. Its copies lack some clones; in the studies checked, an unresolved V gene accounts for under half of them, and the cause for the rest is not known. The sample table contains 95,000 to 150,000 clones; only one count was recorded for about 89% of them. Around 3% of the sample is in the top ten clones. Source material: blood. The receptor source for this set is a man in his fifties or sixties in good health.

The table lists this clone with a count of one. The genes are TRBV28 and TRBJ1-6; D ambiguous. Germline V gene sequence: CDR1 MDHEN, CDR2 SYDVKM. The length of the CDR3 is 14 residues. The V end was cut by 3 bases, the J end by 7 bases, with 10 bases between. The CDR3 bases are TGTGCCAGCAGTTTGAGGCAGGCCAATTCACCCCTCCACTTT. It translates to CASSLRQANSPLHF.

The chain links TRBV5-1 to TRBJ1-2; the match to TRBD1 covers 9 bases. The CDR3 spans 14 residues. Losses at the gene ends were 3 bases for V and 4 bases for J; bases not matched to a gene: 4. Germline loops: CDR1 SGHRS, CDR2 YFSETQ. The CDR3 loop reads CASSWGTGTYGYTF. The DNA of the CDR3 is TGCGCCAGCAGCTGGGGGACAGGGACCTATGGCTACACCTTC.

The V and J genes are TRBV5-1 and TRBJ1-2; D gene ambiguous. Germline CDR1 and CDR2: SGHRS and YFSETQ. The CDR3 totals 12 residues. Between the trimmed V and J ends, which lost 2 bases and 2 bases, there was a span of 4 bases. The CDR3 DNA follows: TGCGCCAGCAGCTTAACAAACTATGGCTACACCTTC. Its translation: CASSLTNYGYTF.

This chain links TRBV19 with TRBJ2-1, with 14 bases lining up with TRBD2. The length of the CDR3 is 15 residues. CDR1 is LNHDA and CDR2 is SQIVND in the germline V gene (reference sequence). Germline trimming cut 7 bases from V and 6 bases from J; bases unmatched to any gene: 5. This CDR3 is CASKGLAGVGNEQFF. CDR3 nucleotides: TGTGCCAGTAAGGGACTAGCGGGGGTGGGCAATGAGCAGTTCTTC.

The rearrangement joins TRBV6-5 to TRBJ2-1; possible D gene TRBD2, 5 bases. The CDR3 is made up of 13 amino acids. V gave up 2 bases and J gave up 7 bases, with 9 bases separating them. Germline V gives CDR1 MNHEY, CDR2 SVGAGI. CDR3 sequence: CASSYEGGNEQFF. The CDR3 DNA follows: TGTGCCAGCAGTTACGAAGGCGGGAATGAGCAGTTCTTC.

In this sample, this clone turned up once. The DNA of the CDR3 is TGTGCCAGCAGCGCAGGGGACCTCAAGGGAGAAAAACTGTTTTTT. It is translated as CASSAGDLKGEKLFF. The chain carries TRBV9 and TRBJ1-4; weak D call: TRBD1 (6 bases). Germline-derived CDR1 and CDR2 are SGDLS and YYNGEE. This CDR3 spans 15 amino acids. Trimming pared 3 bases from V and 8 bases from J, leaving 17 bases between.

V gene TRBV21-1 combines with J gene TRBJ2-3; the table assigns TRBD1, which was not confirmed against the DNA. TRBV21-1 is shown as a pseudogene. The CDR3 has 17 amino acids. The CDR3 DNA follows: TGTGCCAGCAGCAAAAGCCCCAGGGGGCGCGGGACAGATACGCAGTATTTT. Protein: CASSKSPRGRGTDTQYF.

The chain is built from TRBV25-1 and TRBJ1-3; D unresolved. The CDR3 sequence is 15 residues long. Trimming took off 4 bases at V and 1 base at J, with 11 bases between the two ends. Germline V gene data show CDR1 as MGHDK and CDR2 as SYGVNS. The CDR3, as DNA: TGTGCCAGCAGTGGATTCCTAGAATCTGGAAACACCATATATTTT. Encoded protein: CASSGFLESGNTIYF. Combining the CDR3 with reference TRBV25-1 and TRBJ1-3 gives the whole variable domain EADIYQTPRYLVIGTGKKITLECSQTMGHDKMYWYQQDPGMELHLIHYSYGVNSTEKGDLSSESTVSRIRTEHFPLTLESARPSHTSQYLCASSGFLESGNTIYFGEGSWLTVV.

CDR3 loop: CASSYDRGSDTQYF. CDR3 DNA: TGTGCCAGCAGTTACGACAGGGGGTCAGATACGCAGTATTTT. This chain connects TRBV6-5 to TRBJ2-3; 9 bases are a match to TRBD1. With V trimmed by 2 bases and J by 4 bases, 1 base remained unmatched. Germline CDR1 MNHEY, CDR2 SVGAGI. CDR3 length: 14 residues.